Presented here are 10 T cell receptor beta chains from one specimen sequenced in a study of lymphopenia after photon versus proton radiotherapy (dated by TCRdb to about 2019). The receptor library was made with the immunoSEQ multiplex PCR assay. Imported from immuneACCESS, the table was reduced by TCRdb to in-frame sequences with V and J called. These copies leave out some clones; in studies compared against another copy, an unresolved V gene accounts for under half, and the cause of the remainder is not known. The sample table records around 24,000 clones; about 85% of these occur just once. In total, the top ten clones hold roughly 5.4% of the sample. The source was peripheral blood, collected from a patient treated with photon-based radiotherapy. The receptors come from a man aged 25 to 45 with gastric cancer.

This clone was seen a single time. The V call is TRBV7-9, the J call TRBJ2-7; D is perhaps TRBD1 or TRBD2 (5 bases each). The CDR3 is made up of 16 amino acids. Trimming cost V 6 bases and J 1 base, with 19 bases left between them. The V gene's germline CDR1 is SEHNR and CDR2 FQNEAQ (reference sequence). The CDR3 DNA sequence: TGTGCCAGCAGTCCGGGACGTTCCTTAGTTTCCTACGAGCAGTACTTC. Translating it yields CASSPGRSLVSYEQYF.

The CDR3 DNA sequence: TGCGCCAGCAGCCAAACCCCGGAGGGGGAGCTGTTTTTT. It specifies CASSQTPEGELFF. The rearrangement links TRBV4-1 to TRBJ2-2, with no clear D. V gave up 2 bases and J gave up 8 bases, with 9 bases separating them. The germline V gene encodes CDR1 MGHRA and CDR2 YSYEKL. The CDR3 extends over 13 amino acids.

The chain couples TRBV7-2 to TRBJ1-5, with no clear D. The CDR3 contains 14 residues. Germline V gene sequence: CDR1 SGHTA, CDR2 FQGNSA. With 1 base removed from V and 4 bases from J, the gap between germline ends came to 8 bases. CDR3 loop: CASSLVHGNQPQHF. CDR3 sequence (DNA): TGTGCCAGCAGCTTAGTACACGGGAATCAGCCCCAGCATTTT.

J is TRBJ2-3 and V is TRBV2; D is possibly TRBD1 (5 bases). Germline V CDR1 and CDR2: SNHLY, FYNNEI. The CDR3 has 16 amino acids. Trimming removed 4 bases from V and 2 bases from J, with 16 bases in between. In DNA, the CDR3 is TGTGCCAGCAGTGGGGGCTCAGGGTTCTACACAGATACGCAGTATTTT. Amino acids: CASSGGSGFYTDTQYF.

The table lists this clone with a count of one. The chain couples TRBV5-1 to TRBJ2-7; 7 nucleotides align to TRBD2. This CDR3 is 14 amino acids long. Trimming removed 4 bases from V and 0 bases from J; junction bases left unmatched: 4. Germline loops: CDR1 SGHRS, CDR2 YFSETQ. CDR3 residues: CASSPGGSSYEQYF. The CDR3 nucleotides are TGCGCCAGCAGCCCGGGGGGTAGCTCCTACGAGCAGTACTTC. Together with reference TRBV5-1 and TRBJ2-7, the CDR3 gives the full variable domain: KAGVTQTPRYLIKTRGQQVTLSCSPISGHRSVSWYQQTPGQGLQFLFEYFSETQRNKGNFPGRFSGRQFSNSRSEMNVSTLELGDSALYLCASSPGGSSYEQYFGPGTRLTVT.

J is TRBJ1-1 and V is TRBV5-6, with D unresolved. The CDR3 covers 18 residues. Germline V lookup: CDR1 SGHDT, CDR2 YYEEEE. Trimming took 0 bases from V and 0 from J, leaving 18 bases between them. CDR3 in DNA: TGTGCCAGCAGCTTGGCCGGAGGGCGGAAGGTCATGAACACTGAAGCTTTCTTT. Amino acid sequence: CASSLAGGRKVMNTEAFF.

Of note for this clone: One junction end does not reproduce the germline sequence, and a read error may be involved. The CDR3 DNA reads TGCGCCAGCAGCGTCCGTCCTAGCGGGAGGGCCAACTTC. Translation: CASSVRPSGRANF. The chain uses TRBV5-1 and TRBJ2-7; 12 positions match TRBD2. Per germline, CDR1 SGHRS and CDR2 YFSETQ. This CDR3 spans 13 amino acids.

In this sample, this clone turned up a few times. This chain uses TRBV6-5 with TRBJ2-7; possible D gene TRBD1, 6 bases. Germline-derived CDR1 and CDR2 are MNHEY and SVGAGI. The V end was cut by 0 bases, the J end by 4 bases, with 13 bases between. The length of the CDR3 is 15 residues. The CDR3 coding sequence is TGTGCCAGCAGTTACTCGGGGCAACAGGGATACGAGCAGTACTTC. Residues: CASSYSGQQGYEQYF.

This chain joins TRBV18 and TRBJ2-3; the D is unclear. Trimming cost V 2 bases and J 2 bases, with 8 bases left between them. The CDR3 has 14 residues. Germline V gene sequence: CDR1 KGHSH, CDR2 LQKENI. In DNA form, the CDR3 reads TGTGCCAGCTCACCAGTAGGCAACACAGATACGCAGTATTTT. It codes for CASSPVGNTDTQYF.

The chain couples TRBV7-6 to TRBJ2-7, with a weak D call TRBD1 (7 bases). CDR1 is SGHVS, CDR2 FNYEAQ, per germline. This CDR3 has 14 residues. V dropped 5 bases and J dropped 4 bases, with 15 bases sitting between them. The CDR3 DNA is TGTGCCAGCAGCCTAGGAGGGGGCACATACGAGCAGTACTTC. Its protein product is CASSLGGGTYEQYF.